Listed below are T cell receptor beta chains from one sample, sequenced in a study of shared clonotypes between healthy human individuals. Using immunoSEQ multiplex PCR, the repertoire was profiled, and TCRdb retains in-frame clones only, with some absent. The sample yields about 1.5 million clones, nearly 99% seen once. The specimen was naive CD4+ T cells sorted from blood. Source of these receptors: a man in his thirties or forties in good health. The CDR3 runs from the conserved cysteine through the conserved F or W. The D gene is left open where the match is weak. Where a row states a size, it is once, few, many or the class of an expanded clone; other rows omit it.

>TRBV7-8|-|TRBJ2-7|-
TGTGCCAGCAGCCGTATCCATAGCGGTTCAAGCTCCTACGAGCAGTACTTC
CASSRIHSGSSSYEQYF
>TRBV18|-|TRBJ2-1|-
TGTGCCAGCTCACCAAGGGATGGGCATGAGCAGTTCTTC
CASSPRDGHEQFF
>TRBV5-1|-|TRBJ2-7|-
TGCGCCAGCAGCAGTAGGACAGATAGCTCCTACGAGCAGTACTTC
CASSSRTDSSYEQYF
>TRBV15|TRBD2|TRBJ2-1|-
TGTGCCACCAGCAGTCACCATCAAGCGGGAAAGTTCTTC
CATSSHHQAGKFF
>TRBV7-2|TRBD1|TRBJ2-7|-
TGTGCCAGCAGCTTAGAGGGACAGTTGGAGCAGTACTTC
CASSLEGQLEQYF
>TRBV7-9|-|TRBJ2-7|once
TGTGCCAGCAGCCCAAGTTCCTACGAGCAGTACTTC
CASSPSSYEQYF
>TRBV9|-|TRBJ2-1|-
TGTGCCAGCAGCCCAGGCCAAGGGGTCCACAATGAGCAGTTCTTC
CASSPGQGVHNEQFF
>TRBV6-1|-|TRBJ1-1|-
TGTGCCAGCAGTGCATTATCCGGGGAGGGTGAAGCTTTCTTT
CASSALSGEGEAFF
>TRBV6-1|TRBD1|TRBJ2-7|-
TGTGCCAGCAGTACAGGGGACAGGGAATCCTACGAGCAGTACTTC
CASSTGDRESYEQYF
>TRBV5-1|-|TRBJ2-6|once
TGCGCCAGCAGCACCAGGGAAGCTTCGGGGGCCAACGTCCTGACTTTC
CASSTREASGANVLTF
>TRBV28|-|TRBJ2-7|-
TGTGCCAGCAGTTCGGCCTACGAGCAGTACTTC
CASSSAYEQYF
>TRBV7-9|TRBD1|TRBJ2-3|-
TGTGCCAGCAGCCCTGACAGGGTTCGCACAGATACGCAGTATTTT
CASSPDRVRTDTQYF
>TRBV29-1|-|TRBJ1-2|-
TGCAGCGTTCAATTACTTCGCGGCTATGGCTACACCTTC
CSVQLLRGYGYTF
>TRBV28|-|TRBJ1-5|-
TGTGCCACTACGTATAGCAATCAGCCCCAGCATTTT
CATTYSNQPQHF
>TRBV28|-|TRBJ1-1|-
TGTGCCAGCAGTCAACCCAGGGGCCACACTGAAGCTTTCTTT
CASSQPRGHTEAFF
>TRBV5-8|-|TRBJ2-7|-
TGTGCCAGCAGCTTTTCCTATTCTACCTACGAGCAGTACTTC
CASSFSYSTYEQYF
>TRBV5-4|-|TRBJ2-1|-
TGTGCCAGCAGCCCTTCTGCTTCACGTGGCGGTGAGCAGTTCTTC
CASSPSASRGGEQFF